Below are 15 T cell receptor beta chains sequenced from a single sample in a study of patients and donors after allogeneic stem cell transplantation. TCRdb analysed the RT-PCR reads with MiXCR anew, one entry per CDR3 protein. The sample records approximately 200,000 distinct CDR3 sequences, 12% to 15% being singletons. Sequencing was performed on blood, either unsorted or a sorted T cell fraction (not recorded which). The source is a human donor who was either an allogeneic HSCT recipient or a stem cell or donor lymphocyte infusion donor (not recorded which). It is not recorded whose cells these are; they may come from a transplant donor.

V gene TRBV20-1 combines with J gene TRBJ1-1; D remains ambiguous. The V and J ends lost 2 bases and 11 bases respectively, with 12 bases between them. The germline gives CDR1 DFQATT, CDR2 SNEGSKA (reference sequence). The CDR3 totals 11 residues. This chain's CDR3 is CSARPWGDAFF. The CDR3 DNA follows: TGCAGTGCTAGACCCTGGGGAGATGCTTTCTTT.

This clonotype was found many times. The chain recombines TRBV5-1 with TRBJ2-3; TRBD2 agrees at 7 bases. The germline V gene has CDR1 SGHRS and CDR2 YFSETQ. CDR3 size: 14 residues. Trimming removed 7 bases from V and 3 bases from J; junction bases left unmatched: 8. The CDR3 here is CASRKEGGTDTQYF. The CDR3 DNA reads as TGCGCCAGCCGAAAAGAGGGAGGGACAGATACGCAGTATTTT.

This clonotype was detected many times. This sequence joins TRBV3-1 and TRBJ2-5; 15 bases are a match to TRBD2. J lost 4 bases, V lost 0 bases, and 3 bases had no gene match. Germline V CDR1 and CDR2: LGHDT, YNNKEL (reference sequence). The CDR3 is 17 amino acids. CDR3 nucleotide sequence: TGTGCCAGCAGCCAAGAAGGGGGACTAGCGGGAGGAGAGACCCAGTACTTC. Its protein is CASSQEGGLAGGETQYF.

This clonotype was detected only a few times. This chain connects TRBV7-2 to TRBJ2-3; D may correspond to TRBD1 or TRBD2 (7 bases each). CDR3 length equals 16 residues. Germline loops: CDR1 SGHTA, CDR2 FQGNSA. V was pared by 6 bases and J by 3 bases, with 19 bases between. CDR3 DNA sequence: TGTGCCAGCAGTCCCGCAGGGGGGGGCCCGACAGATACGCAGTATTTT. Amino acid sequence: CASSPAGGGPTDTQYF. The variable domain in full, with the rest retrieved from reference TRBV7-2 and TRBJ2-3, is GAGVSQSPSNKVTEKGKDVELRCDPISGHTALYWYRQSLGQGLEFLIYFQGNSAPDKSGLPSDRFSAERTGGSVSTLTIQRTQQEDSAVYLCASSPAGGGPTDTQYFGPGTRLTVL.

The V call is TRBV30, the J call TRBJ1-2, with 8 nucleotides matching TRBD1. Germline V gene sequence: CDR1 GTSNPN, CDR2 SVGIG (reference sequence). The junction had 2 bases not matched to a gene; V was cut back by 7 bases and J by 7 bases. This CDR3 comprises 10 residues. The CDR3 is CAYGQGGYTF. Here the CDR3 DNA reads TGTGCCTACGGACAGGGTGGCTACACCTTC.

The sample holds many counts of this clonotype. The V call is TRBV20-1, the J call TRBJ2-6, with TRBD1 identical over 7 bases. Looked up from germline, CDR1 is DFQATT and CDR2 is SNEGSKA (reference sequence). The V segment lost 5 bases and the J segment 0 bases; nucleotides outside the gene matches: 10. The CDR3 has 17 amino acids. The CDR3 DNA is TGCAGTGCTGACCCATGGACAGGAAGCTCTGGGGCCAACGTCCTGACTTTC. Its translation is CSADPWTGSSGANVLTF.

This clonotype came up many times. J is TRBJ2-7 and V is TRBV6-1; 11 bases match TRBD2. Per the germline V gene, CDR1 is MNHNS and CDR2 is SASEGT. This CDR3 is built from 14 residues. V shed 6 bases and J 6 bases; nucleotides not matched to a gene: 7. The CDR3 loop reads CASRLTSGIREQYF. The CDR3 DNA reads TGTGCCAGCAGACTGACTAGCGGGATTCGCGAGCAGTACTTC.

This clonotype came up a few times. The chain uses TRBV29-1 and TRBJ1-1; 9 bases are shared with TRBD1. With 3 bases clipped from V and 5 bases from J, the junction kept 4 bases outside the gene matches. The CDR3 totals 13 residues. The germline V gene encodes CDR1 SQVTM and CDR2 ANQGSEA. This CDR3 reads CSVDTGGLTEAFF. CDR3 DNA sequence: TGCAGCGTTGATACAGGGGGCTTAACTGAAGCTTTCTTT.

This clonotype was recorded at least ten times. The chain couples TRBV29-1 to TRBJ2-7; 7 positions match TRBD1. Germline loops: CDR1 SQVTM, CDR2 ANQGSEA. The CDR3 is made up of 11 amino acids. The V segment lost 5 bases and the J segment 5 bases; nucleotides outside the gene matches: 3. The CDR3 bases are TGCAGCGTTAGACAGGGTAACGAGCAGTACTTC. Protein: CSVRQGNEQYF.

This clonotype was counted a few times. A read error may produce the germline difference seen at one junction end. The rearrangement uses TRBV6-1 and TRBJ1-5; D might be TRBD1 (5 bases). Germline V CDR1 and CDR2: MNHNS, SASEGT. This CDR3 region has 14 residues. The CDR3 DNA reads TGTGCCAGCAGAGAAGGACATCCTGATCAGCCCCAGCATTTT. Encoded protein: CASREGHPDQPQHF.

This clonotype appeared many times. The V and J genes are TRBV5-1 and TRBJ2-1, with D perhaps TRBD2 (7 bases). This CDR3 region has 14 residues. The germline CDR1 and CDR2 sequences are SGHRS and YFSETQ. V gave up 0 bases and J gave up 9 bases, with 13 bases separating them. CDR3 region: CASSLEGGRGEQFF. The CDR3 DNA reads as TGCGCCAGCAGCTTGGAGGGGGGGCGCGGTGAGCAGTTCTTC.

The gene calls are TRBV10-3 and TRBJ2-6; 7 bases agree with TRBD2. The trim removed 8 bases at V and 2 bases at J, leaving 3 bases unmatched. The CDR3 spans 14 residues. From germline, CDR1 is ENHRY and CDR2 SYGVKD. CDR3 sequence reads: CAIGGGTGANVLTF. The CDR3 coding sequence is TGTGCCATCGGGGGGGGGACTGGGGCCAACGTCCTGACTTTC.

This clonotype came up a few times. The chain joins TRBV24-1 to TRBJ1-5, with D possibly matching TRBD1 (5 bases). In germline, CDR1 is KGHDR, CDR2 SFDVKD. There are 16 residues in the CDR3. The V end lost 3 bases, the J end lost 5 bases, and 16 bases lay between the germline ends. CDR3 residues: CATSDGGGAGHQPQHF. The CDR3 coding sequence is TGTGCCACCAGTGATGGAGGTGGGGCAGGGCATCAGCCCCAGCATTTT.

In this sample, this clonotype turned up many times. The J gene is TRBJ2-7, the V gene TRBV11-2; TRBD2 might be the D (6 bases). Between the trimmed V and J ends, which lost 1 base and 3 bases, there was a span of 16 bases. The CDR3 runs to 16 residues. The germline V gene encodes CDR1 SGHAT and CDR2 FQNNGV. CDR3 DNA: TGTGCCAGCAGCTTAGGAACGGCGGGGCGCCGCTACGAGCAGTACTTC. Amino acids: CASSLGTAGRRYEQYF.

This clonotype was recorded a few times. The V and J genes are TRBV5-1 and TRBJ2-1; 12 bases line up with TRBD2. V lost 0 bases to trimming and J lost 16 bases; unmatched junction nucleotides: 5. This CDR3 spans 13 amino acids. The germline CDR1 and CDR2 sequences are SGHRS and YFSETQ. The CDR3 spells CASSLAETSGSFF. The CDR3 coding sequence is TGCGCCAGCAGCTTGGCAGAGACTAGCGGGAGTTTCTTC.